This T cell receptor beta chain originates from a study of blood T cell repertoires in COVID-19. As for the study in general: The United States, Italy and Spain were the sources of the acute and convalescent COVID-19 samples. PBMCs, B-cell-depleted T cells, or T cells were the source of the cDNA or gDNA that made up the material.

Profiled with immunoSEQ multiplex PCR; TCRdb holds only in-frame clones, not every one. The repertoire holds around 450,000 clones, with 75% to 90% as singletons. The CDR3 length is 17 residues. Trimming took 0 bases from V and 5 from J, leaving 21 bases between them. Germline V gene data show CDR1 as SGHRS and CDR2 as YFSETQ. The chain uses TRBV5-1 and TRBJ2-7, with a weak D call TRBD1 (7 bases). This TCR derives from a young woman with acute or convalescent COVID-19. The sequenced sample consisted of peripheral blood. The DNA for the CDR3 is TGCGCCAGCAGCTTGGCCCCCGGAGGGGGCGTTACCGACGAGCAGTACTTC. Translation gives CASSLAPGGGVTDEQYF.